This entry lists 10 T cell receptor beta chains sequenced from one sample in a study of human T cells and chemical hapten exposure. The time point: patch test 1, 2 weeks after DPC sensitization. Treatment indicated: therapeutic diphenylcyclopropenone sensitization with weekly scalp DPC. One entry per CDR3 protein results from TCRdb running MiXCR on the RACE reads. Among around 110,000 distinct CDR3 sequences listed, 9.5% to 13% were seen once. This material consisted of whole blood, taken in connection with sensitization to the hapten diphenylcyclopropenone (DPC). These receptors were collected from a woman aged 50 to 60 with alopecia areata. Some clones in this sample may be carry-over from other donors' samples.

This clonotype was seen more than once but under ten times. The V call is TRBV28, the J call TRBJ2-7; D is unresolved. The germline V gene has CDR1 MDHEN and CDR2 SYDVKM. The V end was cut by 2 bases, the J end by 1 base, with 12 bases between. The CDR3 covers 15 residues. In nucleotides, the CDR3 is TGTGCCAGCAGTTTAGCAGGTCCAAATTCCTACGAGCAGTACTTC. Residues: CASSLAGPNSYEQYF.

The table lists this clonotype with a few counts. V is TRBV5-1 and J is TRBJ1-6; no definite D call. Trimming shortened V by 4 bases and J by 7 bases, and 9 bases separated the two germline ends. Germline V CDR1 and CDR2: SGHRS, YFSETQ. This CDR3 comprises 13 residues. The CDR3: CASSLAENSPLHF. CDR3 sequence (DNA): TGCGCCAGCAGCCTAGCAGAGAATTCACCCCTCCACTTT.

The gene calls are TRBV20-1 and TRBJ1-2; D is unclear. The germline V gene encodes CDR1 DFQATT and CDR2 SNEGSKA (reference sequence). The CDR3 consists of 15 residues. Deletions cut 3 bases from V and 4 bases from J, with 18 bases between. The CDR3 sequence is CSASLTAEGRYGYTF. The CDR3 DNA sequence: TGCAGTGCTAGCCTTACAGCAGAGGGCCGCTATGGCTACACCTTC.

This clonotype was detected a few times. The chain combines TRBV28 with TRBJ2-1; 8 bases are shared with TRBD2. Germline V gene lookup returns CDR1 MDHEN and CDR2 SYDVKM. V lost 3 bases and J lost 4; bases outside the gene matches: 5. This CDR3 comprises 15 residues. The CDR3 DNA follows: TGTGCCAGCAGTTTTCCGGGGGGGCAGTACAATGAGCAGTTCTTC. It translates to CASSFPGGQYNEQFF.

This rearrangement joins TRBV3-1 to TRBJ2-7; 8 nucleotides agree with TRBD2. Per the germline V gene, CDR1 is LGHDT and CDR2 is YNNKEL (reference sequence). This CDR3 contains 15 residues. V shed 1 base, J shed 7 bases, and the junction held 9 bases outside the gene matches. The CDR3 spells CASSQVGAGVWEQYF. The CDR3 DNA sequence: TGTGCCAGCAGCCAAGTTGGAGCGGGAGTGTGGGAGCAGTACTTC.

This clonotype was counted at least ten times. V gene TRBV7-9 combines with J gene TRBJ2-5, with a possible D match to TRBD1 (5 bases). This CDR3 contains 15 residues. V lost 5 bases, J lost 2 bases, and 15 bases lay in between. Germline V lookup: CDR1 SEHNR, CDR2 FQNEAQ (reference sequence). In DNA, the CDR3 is TGTGCCAGCAGCCCACAAGAGACAGTTCAAGAGACCCAGTACTTC. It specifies CASSPQETVQETQYF.

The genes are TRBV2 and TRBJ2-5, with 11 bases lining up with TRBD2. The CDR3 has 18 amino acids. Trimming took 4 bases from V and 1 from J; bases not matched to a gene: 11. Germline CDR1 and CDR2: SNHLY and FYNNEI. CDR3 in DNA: TGTGCCAGCAGTGGGGGACTAGCGGTTCAAATGGGCCAAGAGACCCAGTACTTC. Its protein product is CASSGGLAVQMGQETQYF.

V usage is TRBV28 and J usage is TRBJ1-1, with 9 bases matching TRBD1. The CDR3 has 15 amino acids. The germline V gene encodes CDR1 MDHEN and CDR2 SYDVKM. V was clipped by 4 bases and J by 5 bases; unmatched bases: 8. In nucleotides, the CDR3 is TGTGCCAGCAGTTCAAAACAGGGGGCAAGGACTGAAGCTTTCTTT. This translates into CASSSKQGARTEAFF.

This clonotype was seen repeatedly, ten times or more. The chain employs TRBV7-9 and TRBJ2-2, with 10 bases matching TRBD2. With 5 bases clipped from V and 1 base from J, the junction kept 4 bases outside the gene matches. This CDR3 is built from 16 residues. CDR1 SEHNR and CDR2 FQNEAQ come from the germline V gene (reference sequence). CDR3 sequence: CASSRTSGQNTGELFF. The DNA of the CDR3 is TGTGCCAGCAGCCGGACTAGCGGACAGAACACCGGGGAGCTGTTTTTT.

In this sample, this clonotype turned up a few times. CDR3 in amino acids: CASSAGRHRSGANVLTF. The CDR3, as DNA: TGTGCCAGTAGTGCAGGTCGGCACCGCTCTGGGGCCAACGTCCTGACTTTC. The chain carries TRBV19 and TRBJ2-6; no clear D gene. Germline lookup yields CDR1 LNHDA and CDR2 SQIVND (reference sequence). This CDR3 spans 17 amino acids. Deletions cut 5 bases from V and 0 bases from J, with 14 bases between.